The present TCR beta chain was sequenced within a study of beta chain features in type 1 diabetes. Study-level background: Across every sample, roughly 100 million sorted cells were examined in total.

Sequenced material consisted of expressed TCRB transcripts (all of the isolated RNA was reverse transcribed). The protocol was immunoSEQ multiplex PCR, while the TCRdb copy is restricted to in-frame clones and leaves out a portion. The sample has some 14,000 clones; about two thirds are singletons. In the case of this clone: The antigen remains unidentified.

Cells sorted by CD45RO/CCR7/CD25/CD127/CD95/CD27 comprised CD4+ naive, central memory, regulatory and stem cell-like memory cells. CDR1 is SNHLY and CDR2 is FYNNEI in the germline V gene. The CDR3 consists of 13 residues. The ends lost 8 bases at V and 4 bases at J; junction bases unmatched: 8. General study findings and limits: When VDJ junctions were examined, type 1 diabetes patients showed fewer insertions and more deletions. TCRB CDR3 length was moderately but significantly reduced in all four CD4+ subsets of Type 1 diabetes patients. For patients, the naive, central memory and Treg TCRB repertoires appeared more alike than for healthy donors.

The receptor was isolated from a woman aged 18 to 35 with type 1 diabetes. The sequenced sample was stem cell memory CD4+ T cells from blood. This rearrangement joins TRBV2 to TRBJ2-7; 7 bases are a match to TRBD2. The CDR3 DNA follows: TGTGCCAGCGCCGGGGACTATTTTTACGAGCAGTACTTC. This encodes CASAGDYFYEQYF.